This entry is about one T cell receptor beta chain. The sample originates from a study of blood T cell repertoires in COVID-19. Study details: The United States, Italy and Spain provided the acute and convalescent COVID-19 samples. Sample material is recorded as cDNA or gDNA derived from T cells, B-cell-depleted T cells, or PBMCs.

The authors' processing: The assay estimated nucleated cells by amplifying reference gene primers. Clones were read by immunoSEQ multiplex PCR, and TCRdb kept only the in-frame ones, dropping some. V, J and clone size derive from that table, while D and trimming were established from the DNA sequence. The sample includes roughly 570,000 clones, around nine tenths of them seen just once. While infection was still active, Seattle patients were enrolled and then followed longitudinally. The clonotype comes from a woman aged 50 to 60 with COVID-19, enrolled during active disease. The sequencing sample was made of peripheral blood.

The CDR3 sequence: CASSLGAGGLYGYTF. CDR3 DNA sequence: TGTGCCAGCAGCTTGGGGGCAGGGGGTCTCTATGGCTACACCTTC. The rearrangement uses TRBV5-5 and TRBJ1-2, with 7 bases aligning to TRBD1. This CDR3 contains 15 residues. The germline CDR1 and CDR2 sequences are SGHKS and YYEKEE (reference sequence). The V segment lost 0 bases and the J segment 4 bases; nucleotides outside the gene matches: 6.